The rows below give T cell receptor beta chains drawn from one sample of a study of blood T cell repertoires in COVID-19. Profiling relied on immunoSEQ multiplex PCR, and the TCRdb table lists in-frame clones only, not all of them. This sample has fewer than 300,000 clones, with approximately 91% found just once. The sequenced sample consisted of peripheral blood. These receptors originate from a person aged 18 to 35 with COVID-19, enrolled during active disease. CDR3s include the opening cysteine and the closing phenylalanine or tryptophan. The D gene is left open where the match is weak. Clone size, where shown, is once, few, many, or a class for clones that have expanded.

J gene	clone size	CDR3 length	D gene	V gene	CDR3 DNA	CDR3 protein
TRBJ1-2	-	12	-	TRBV2	TGTGCCAGTTCCGCAGGGAACTATGGCTACACCTTC	CASSAGNYGYTF
TRBJ2-3	-	18	-	TRBV7-8	TGTGCCAGCAGCTTACCAACACCGACAGACCCTGGAACAGATACGCAGTATTTT	CASSLPTPTDPGTDTQYF
TRBJ1-1	-	11	-	TRBV6-5	TGTGCCAGCAGTTACTCAGGGGCCGCTTTCTTT	CASSYSGAAFF
TRBJ2-1	-	15	-	TRBV7-9	TGTGCCAGCAGCTTAGAGGAAAACCTAGGCAATGAGCAGTTCTTC	CASSLEENLGNEQFF
TRBJ1-3	-	16	-	TRBV7-2	TGTGCCAGCAGCTTAGTGACGGGGGGCTCTGGAAACACCATATATTTT	CASSLVTGGSGNTIYF
TRBJ2-1	-	16	-	TRBV6-5	TGTGCCAGCAGTTACTCAGTCGGGAGCTCCTACAATGAGCAGTTCTTC	CASSYSVGSSYNEQFF
TRBJ2-7	-	13	TRBD2	TRBV11-2	TGTGCCAGCAGCTCCCCGGCGGGGGGTGGGCAGTACTTC	CASSSPAGGGQYF
TRBJ2-5	few	19	-	TRBV6-2/TRBV6-3	TGTGCCAGCAGTTACTCGATGTCTGCCTCTAGCATCAGCGGAGAGACCCAGTACTTC	CASSYSMSASSISGETQYF
TRBJ2-7	-	12	-	TRBV12-3/TRBV12-4	TGTGCCAGCAGCCACAGCTCCTACGAGCAGTACTTC	CASSHSSYEQYF
TRBJ1-4	-	14	TRBD1	TRBV9	TGTGCCAGCAGCTCTAGGGGGCGTAATGAAAAACTGTTTTTT	CASSSRGRNEKLFF
TRBJ1-2	-	15	-	TRBV3-1/TRBV3-2	TGTGCCAGCAGCCCCCCATGGGTGGGGAGCTATGGCTACACCTTC	CASSPPWVGSYGYTF
TRBJ1-1	-	11	-	TRBV5-1	TGCGCCAGCAGCTTGGACGGTGAAGCTTTCTTT	CASSLDGEAFF
TRBJ2-7	once	14	TRBD1	TRBV7-2	TGTGCCAGCAGCATCGGGACAGGGTCCTACGAGCAGTACTTC	CASSIGTGSYEQYF
TRBJ2-1	once	14	-	TRBV7-3	TGTGCCAGCAGCTTAGGTGGGGCGAACAATGAGCAGTTCTTC	CASSLGGANNEQFF
TRBJ2-7	-	20	TRBD2	TRBV3-1/TRBV3-2	TGTGCCAGCAGCCAACCTCGGACTAGCGGGAGGGCTAGTTTCATACACGAGCAGTACTTC	CASSQPRTSGRASFIHEQYF
TRBJ1-2	-	13	TRBD1	TRBV2	TGTGCCAGCAGTGAGACAGGGCTTAGTGGCTACACCTTC	CASSETGLSGYTF
TRBJ1-1	-	13	TRBD1	TRBV19	TGTGCCAGCCAACAGGGGTTGGGCACTGAAGCTTTCTTT	CASQQGLGTEAFF
TRBJ2-1	once	19	TRBD2	TRBV19	TGTGCCAGTAGTGCGGGACCATTTAGCAGAGGGAGGGACTACAATGAGCAGTTCTTC	CASSAGPFSRGRDYNEQFF
TRBJ2-3	-	15	-	TRBV13	TGTGCCAGCAGCCCCAGGACAGCCCCCACAGATACGCAGTATTTT	CASSPRTAPTDTQYF
TRBJ2-3	once	14	TRBD2	TRBV5-1	TGCGCCAGCATGACGGCGGGAGGCACAGATACGCAGTATTTT	CASMTAGGTDTQYF
TRBJ1-2	-	16	TRBD1	TRBV24-1	TGTGCCACCAGTGACCCCCGGACAGGGAATCTTTATGGCTACACCTTC	CATSDPRTGNLYGYTF
TRBJ2-7	-	14	-	TRBV6-2/TRBV6-3	TGTGCCAGCAGCACCGGGCTTCAGCCAGGGGAGCAGTACTTC	CASSTGLQPGEQYF
TRBJ2-7	-	15	-	TRBV7-2	TGTGCCAGCAGCTTAAGCGGGGGGACAGGACTCGAGCAGTACTTC	CASSLSGGTGLEQYF
TRBJ2-2	-	17	TRBD2	TRBV5-4	TGTGCCAGCAGCTTGAAGGTCGGGACTAGCGGCACCGGGGAGCTGTTTTTT	CASSLKVGTSGTGELFF
TRBJ2-6	-	17	TRBD1	TRBV27	TGTGCCAGCAGTTTGACAGGGGGTGGAACTGGGGCCAACGTCCTGACTTTC	CASSLTGGGTGANVLTF
TRBJ1-2	-	14	-	TRBV29-1	TGCAGCGTTGTAGCCAGCGCCAGAAACTATGGCTACACCTTC	CSVVASARNYGYTF
TRBJ1-6	-	17	TRBD1	TRBV11-2	TGTGCCAGCAGCTTAGATGGGACAGGCGCAAGGAATTCACCCCTCCACTTT	CASSLDGTGARNSPLHF
TRBJ2-1	-	16	-	TRBV13	TGTGCCAGCAGCGCTACGGGAGATAGCTCCTACAATGAGCAGTTCTTC	CASSATGDSSYNEQFF
TRBJ1-6	-	14	TRBD1	TRBV27	TGTGCCAGCAGTGGGACAGGGGGGGATTCACCCCTCCACTTT	CASSGTGGDSPLHF
TRBJ1-4	-	16	-	TRBV28	TGTGCCAGCAGCCAGCTAACAGGGTCTTTGGGTGAAAAACTGTTTTTT	CASSQLTGSLGEKLFF
TRBJ1-2	-	13	-	TRBV12-3/TRBV12-4	TGTGCCAGCAGCCCCACAGGGTACGATGGCTACACCTTC	CASSPTGYDGYTF
TRBJ2-1	-	15	-	TRBV12-5	TGTGCTAGTGTCTCGAGGGGGACTACCTACAATGAGCAGTTCTTC	CASVSRGTTYNEQFF
TRBJ2-1	few	15	TRBD2	TRBV29-1	TGCAGCGTTGAAGATCCTAGCGGGAGGGTCGATGAGCAGTTCTTC	CSVEDPSGRVDEQFF
TRBJ2-7	-	18	-	TRBV5-6	TGTGCCAGCAGCCCCCCGAGCTATCGAGGTACATCGTCCTACGAGCAGTACTTC	CASSPPSYRGTSSYEQYF
TRBJ1-5	-	15	-	TRBV6-5	TGTGCCAGCAGTATAAACAGAGATAGCAATCAGCCCCAGCATTTT	CASSINRDSNQPQHF
TRBJ1-6	-	15	TRBD1	TRBV7-9	TGTGCCAGCAGCCCCGGGACAGGCGCGAATTCACCCCTCCACTTT	CASSPGTGANSPLHF
TRBJ2-1	-	14	TRBD2	TRBV3-1/TRBV3-2	TGTGCCAGCAGCCAAGTGAATAGCGGGAATGAGCAGTTCTTC	CASSQVNSGNEQFF
TRBJ2-7	-	16	TRBD2	TRBV4-1	TGCGCCAGCAGCCGTCCACGGGCGGGAGGGCGAGGGGAGCAGTACTTC	CASSRPRAGGRGEQYF
TRBJ2-7	-	19	TRBD2	TRBV4-1	TGCGCCAGCAGCCAAGGCCCACCGTTCTTGGGCGGGAGATCGAACGAGCAGTACTTC	CASSQGPPFLGGRSNEQYF
TRBJ1-2	once	12	-	TRBV12-3/TRBV12-4	TGTGCCAGCAGTTTGCCGAACGGTGGCTACACCTTC	CASSLPNGGYTF
TRBJ2-1	-	17	TRBD2	TRBV9	TGTGCCAGCAGCGTAGTAAGCGGGAGGAGATCCTACAATGAGCAGTTCTTC	CASSVVSGRRSYNEQFF
TRBJ2-5	few	12	TRBD1	TRBV30	TGTGCCTGGGGAGGACAGGCGGCGACCCAGTACTTC	CAWGGQAATQYF
TRBJ1-5	-	17	-	TRBV4-3	TGCGCCAGCAGCCAAGATTGGGGGCGCGGAAGCAATCAGCCCCAGCATTTT	CASSQDWGRGSNQPQHF
TRBJ1-1	-	14	TRBD1	TRBV3-1/TRBV3-2	TGTGCCAGCAGCCAACTGGACAGGGGTACTGAAGCTTTCTTT	CASSQLDRGTEAFF
TRBJ2-7	-	15	-	TRBV28	TGTGCCAGCAGTTTAGCTAAACCGAATTCCTACGAGCAGTACTTC	CASSLAKPNSYEQYF
TRBJ1-6	-	12	-	TRBV9	TGTGCCAGCAGCGTAGGGGAAGGGGCCCTCCACTTT	CASSVGEGALHF
TRBJ1-1	-	15	-	TRBV6-6	TGTGCCAGCAGTCCCTCCGGCAGGGTAAACACTGAAGCTTTCTTT	CASSPSGRVNTEAFF
TRBJ2-1	-	15	TRBD2	TRBV19	TGTGCCAGTAGTCAAATAGCGGGAGAGAACAATGAGCAGTTCTTC	CASSQIAGENNEQFF
TRBJ2-7	-	16	TRBD1	TRBV13	TGTGCCAGCAGCCCACAAGGGACAGGGAAGAGGCACGAGCAGTACTTC	CASSPQGTGKRHEQYF
TRBJ2-5	-	13	-	TRBV6-5	TGTGCCAGCTGTAGACAGGTACAAGAGACCCAGTACTTC	CASCRQVQETQYF
TRBJ1-6	-	16	-	TRBV27	TGTGCCAGCAGTTTAGGGCGGGGAAGGAGTAATTCACCCCTCCACTTT	CASSLGRGRSNSPLHF
TRBJ1-4	-	13	-	TRBV5-1	TGCGCCAGCAGCTTGGCCGGCGGCGAAAAACTGTTTTTT	CASSLAGGEKLFF
TRBJ1-4	-	14	-	TRBV25-1	TGTGCCAGCAGTGGGGCAGGAGGAGCCGAAAAACTGTTTTTT	CASSGAGGAEKLFF
TRBJ2-1	-	17	TRBD1	TRBV19	TGTGCCAGTAGTCCCCTCCCGGGACAGGGTTTGACGCATGAGCAGTTCTTC	CASSPLPGQGLTHEQFF
TRBJ2-2	-	14	-	TRBV3-1/TRBV3-2	TGTGCCAGCAGCCGCGGACAGAACACCGGGGAGCTGTTTTTT	CASSRGQNTGELFF